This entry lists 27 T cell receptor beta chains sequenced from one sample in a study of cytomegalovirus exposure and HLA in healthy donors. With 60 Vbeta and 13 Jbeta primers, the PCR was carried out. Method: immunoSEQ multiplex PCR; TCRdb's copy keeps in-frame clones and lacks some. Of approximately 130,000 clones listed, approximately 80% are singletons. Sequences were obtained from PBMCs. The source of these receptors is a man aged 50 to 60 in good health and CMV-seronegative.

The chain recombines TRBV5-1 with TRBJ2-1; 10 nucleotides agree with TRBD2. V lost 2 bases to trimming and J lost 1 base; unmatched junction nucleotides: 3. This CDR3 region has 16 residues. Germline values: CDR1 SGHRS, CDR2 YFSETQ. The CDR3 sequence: CASSFLAGDSYNEQFF. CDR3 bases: TGCGCCAGCAGCTTTCTAGCGGGAGATTCCTACAATGAGCAGTTCTTC.

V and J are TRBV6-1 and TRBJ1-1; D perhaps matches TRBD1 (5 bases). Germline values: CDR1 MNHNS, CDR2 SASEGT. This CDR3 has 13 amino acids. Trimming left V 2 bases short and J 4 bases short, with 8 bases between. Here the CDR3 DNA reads TGTGCCAGCAGTGAATCAAGGGGCACTGAAGCTTTCTTT. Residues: CASSESRGTEAFF.

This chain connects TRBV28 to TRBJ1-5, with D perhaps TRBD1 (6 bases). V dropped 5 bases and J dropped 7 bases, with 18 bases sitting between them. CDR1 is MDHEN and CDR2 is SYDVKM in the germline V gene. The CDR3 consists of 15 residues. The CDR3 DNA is TGTGCCAGCAGTGTAGGACAGTCCTTCAGCCAGCCCCAGCATTTT. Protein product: CASSVGQSFSQPQHF.

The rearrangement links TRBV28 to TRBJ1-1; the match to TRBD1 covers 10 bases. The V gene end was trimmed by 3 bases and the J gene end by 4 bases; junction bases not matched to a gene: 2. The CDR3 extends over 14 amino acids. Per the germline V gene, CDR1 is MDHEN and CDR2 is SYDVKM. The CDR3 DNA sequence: TGTGCCAGCAGTTTCCGGGACAGGGGCACTGAAGCTTTCTTT. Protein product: CASSFRDRGTEAFF.

CDR3 in DNA: TGCGCCAGCAGCTTTTGGCTGGGGGAGGGAGACCCGGGCGAGCAGTACTTC. This codes for CASSFWLGEGDPGEQYF. The rearrangement links TRBV5-1 to TRBJ2-7, with TRBD2 matching 7 bases. Germline V lookup: CDR1 SGHRS, CDR2 YFSETQ. The CDR3 loop spans 17 amino acids. Trimming took 2 bases from V and 6 from J; bases not matched to a gene: 17.

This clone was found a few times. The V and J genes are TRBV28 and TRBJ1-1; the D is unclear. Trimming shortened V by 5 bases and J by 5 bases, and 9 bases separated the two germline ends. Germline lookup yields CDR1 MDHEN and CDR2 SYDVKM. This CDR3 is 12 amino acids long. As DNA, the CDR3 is TGTGCCAGCAGTCTTCCACAAACTGAAGCTTTCTTT. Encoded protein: CASSLPQTEAFF.

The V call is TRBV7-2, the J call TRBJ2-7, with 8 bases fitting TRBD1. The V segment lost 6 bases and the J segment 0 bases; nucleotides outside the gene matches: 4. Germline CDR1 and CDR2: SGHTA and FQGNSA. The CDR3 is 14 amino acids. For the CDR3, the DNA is TGTGCCAGCAGTGCACAGGGGGGCTCCTACGAGCAGTACTTC. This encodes CASSAQGGSYEQYF.

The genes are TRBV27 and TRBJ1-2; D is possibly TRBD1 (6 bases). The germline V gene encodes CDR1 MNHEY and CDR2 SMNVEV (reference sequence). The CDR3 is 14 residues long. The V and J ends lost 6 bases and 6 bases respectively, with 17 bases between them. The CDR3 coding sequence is TGTGCCAGCAGCCGCGGCCAGGGGCTGAATGGCTACACCTTC. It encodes CASSRGQGLNGYTF.

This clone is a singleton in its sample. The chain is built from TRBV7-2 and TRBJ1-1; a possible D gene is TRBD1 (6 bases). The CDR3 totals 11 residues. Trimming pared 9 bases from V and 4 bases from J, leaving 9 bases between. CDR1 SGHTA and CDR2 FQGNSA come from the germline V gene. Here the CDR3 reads CASRGGTEAFF. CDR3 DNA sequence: TGTGCCAGTAGGGGGGGCACTGAAGCTTTCTTT.

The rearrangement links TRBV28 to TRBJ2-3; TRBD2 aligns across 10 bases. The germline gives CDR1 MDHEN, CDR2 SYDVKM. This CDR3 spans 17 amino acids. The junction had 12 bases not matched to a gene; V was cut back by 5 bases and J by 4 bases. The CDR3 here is CASSPPVLAGRPDTQYF. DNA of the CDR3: TGTGCCAGCAGTCCCCCGGTACTAGCGGGGCGCCCAGATACGCAGTATTTT.

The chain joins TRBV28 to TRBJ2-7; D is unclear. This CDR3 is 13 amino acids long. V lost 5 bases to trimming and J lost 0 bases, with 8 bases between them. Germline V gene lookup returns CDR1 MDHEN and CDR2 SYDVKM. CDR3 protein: CASSPHSSYEQYF. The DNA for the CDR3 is TGTGCCAGCAGTCCGCATAGCTCCTACGAGCAGTACTTC.

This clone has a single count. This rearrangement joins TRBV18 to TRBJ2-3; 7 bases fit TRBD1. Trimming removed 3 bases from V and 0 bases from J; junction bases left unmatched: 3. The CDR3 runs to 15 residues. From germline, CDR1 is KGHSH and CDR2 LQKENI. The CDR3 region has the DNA TGTGCCAGCTCACCTACAGGGGACAGCACAGATACGCAGTATTTT. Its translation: CASSPTGDSTDTQYF.

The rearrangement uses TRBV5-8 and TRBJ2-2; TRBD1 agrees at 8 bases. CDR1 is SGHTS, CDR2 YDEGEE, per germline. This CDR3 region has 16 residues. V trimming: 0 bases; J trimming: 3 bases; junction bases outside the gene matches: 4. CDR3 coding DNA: TGTGCCAGCAGCTTGGACAGGGGGATATACACCGGGGAGCTGTTTTTT. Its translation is CASSLDRGIYTGELFF.

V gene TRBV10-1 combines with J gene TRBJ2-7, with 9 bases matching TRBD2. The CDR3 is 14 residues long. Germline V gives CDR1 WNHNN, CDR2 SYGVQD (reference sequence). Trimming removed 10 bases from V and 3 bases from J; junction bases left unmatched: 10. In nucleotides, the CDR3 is TGCGCCACCTTCGGGACTAGCAGCAACTACGAGCAGTACTTC. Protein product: CATFGTSSNYEQYF.

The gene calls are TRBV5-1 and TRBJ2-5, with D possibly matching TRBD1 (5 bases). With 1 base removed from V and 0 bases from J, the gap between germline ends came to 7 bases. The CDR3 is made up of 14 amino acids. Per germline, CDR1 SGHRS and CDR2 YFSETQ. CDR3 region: CASSLLDNQETQYF. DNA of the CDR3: TGCGCCAGCAGCTTGTTGGACAACCAAGAGACCCAGTACTTC.

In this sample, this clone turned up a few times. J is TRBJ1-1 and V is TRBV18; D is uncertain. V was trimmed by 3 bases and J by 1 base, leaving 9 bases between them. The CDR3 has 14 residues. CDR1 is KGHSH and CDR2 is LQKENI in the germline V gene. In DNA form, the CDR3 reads TGTGCCAGCTCACCTCAGTCATCGAACACTGAAGCTTTCTTT. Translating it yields CASSPQSSNTEAFF.

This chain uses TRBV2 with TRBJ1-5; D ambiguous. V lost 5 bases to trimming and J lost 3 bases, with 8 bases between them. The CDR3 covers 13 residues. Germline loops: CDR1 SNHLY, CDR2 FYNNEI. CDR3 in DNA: TGTGCCAGCAGTTCGCAGGACAATCAGCCCCAGCATTTT. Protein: CASSSQDNQPQHF.

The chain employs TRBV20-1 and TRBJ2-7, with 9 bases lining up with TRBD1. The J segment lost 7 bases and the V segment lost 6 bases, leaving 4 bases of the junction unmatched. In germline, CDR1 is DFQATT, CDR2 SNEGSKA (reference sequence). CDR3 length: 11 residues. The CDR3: CSAQTGGEQYF. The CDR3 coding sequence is TGCAGTGCCCAGACAGGGGGAGAGCAGTACTTC.

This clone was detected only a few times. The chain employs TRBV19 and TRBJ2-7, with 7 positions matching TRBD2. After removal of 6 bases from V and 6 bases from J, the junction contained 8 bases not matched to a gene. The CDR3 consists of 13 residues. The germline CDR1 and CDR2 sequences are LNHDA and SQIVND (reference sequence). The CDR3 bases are TGTGCCAGTAGCCCGCGGGGGTTCTGCGAGCAGTACTTC. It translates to CASSPRGFCEQYF.

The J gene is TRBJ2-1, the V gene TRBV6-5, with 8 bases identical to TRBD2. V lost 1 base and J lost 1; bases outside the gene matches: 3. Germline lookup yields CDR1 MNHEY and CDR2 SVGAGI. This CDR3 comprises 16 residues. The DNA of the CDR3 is TGTGCCAGCAGTTACTATACTAGCGGATCCTACAATGAGCAGTTCTTC. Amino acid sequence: CASSYYTSGSYNEQFF.

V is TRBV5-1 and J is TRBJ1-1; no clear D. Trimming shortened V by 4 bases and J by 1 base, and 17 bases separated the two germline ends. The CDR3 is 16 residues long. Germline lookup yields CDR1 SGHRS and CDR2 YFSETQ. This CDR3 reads CASSEGGSLGNTEAFF. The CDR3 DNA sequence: TGCGCCAGCAGCGAGGGAGGGAGCCTTGGGAACACTGAAGCTTTCTTT. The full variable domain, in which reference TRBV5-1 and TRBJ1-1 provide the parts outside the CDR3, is KAGVTQTPRYLIKTRGQQVTLSCSPISGHRSVSWYQQTPGQGLQFLFEYFSETQRNKGNFPGRFSGRQFSNSRSEMNVSTLELGDSALYLCASSEGGSLGNTEAFFGQGTRLTVV.

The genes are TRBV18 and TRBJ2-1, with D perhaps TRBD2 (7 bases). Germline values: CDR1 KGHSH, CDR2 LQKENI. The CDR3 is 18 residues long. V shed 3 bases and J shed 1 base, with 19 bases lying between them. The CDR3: CASSPLGGTSASYNEQFF. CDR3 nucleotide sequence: TGTGCCAGCTCACCTCTGGGGGGCACTAGCGCTTCCTACAATGAGCAGTTCTTC.

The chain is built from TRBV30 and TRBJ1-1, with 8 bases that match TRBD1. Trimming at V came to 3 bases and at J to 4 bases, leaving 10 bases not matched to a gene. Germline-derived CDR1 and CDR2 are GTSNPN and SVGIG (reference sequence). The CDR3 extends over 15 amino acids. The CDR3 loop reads CAWRPPGGEGTEAFF. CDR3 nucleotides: TGTGCCTGGAGGCCCCCAGGGGGCGAGGGCACTGAAGCTTTCTTT. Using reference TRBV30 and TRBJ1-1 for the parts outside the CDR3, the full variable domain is SQTIHQWPATLVQPVGSPLSLECTVEGTSNPNLYWYRQAAGRGLQLLFYSVGIGQISSEVPQNLSASRPQDRQFILSSKKLLLSDSGFYLCAWRPPGGEGTEAFFGQGTRLTVV.

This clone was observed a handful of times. CDR3 nucleotide sequence: TGTGCCTGGAACTCAGGACAGGGTGAAAAACTGTTTTTT. Protein product: CAWNSGQGEKLFF. The genes are TRBV30 and TRBJ1-4; the match to TRBD1 covers 8 bases. Looked up from germline, CDR1 is GTSNPN and CDR2 is SVGIG (reference sequence). The V and J ends lost 4 bases and 7 bases, in that order; junction bases with no gene match: 5. There are 13 residues in the CDR3.

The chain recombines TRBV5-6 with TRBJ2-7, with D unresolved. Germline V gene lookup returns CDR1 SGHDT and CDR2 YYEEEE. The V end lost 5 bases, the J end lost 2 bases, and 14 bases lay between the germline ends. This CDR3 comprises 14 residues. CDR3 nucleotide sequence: TGTGCCAGCAGTTATGACGGGTTTGCCTACGAGCAGTACTTC. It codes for CASSYDGFAYEQYF.

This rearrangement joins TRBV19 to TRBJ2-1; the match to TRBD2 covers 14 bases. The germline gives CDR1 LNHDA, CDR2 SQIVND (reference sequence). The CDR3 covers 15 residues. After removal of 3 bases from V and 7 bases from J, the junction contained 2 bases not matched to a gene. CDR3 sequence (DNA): TGTGCCAGTAGTATTTGGACTAGCGGGAGGAATGAGCAGTTCTTC. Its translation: CASSIWTSGRNEQFF.

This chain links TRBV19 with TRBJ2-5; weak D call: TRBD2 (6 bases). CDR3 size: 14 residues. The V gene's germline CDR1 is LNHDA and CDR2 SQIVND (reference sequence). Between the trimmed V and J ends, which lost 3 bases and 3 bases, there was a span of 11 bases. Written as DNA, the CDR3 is TGTGCCAGTAGTATTGGCGGCGGGAAAGAGACCCAGTACTTC. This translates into CASSIGGGKETQYF. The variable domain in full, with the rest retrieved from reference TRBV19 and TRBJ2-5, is DGGITQSPKYLFRKEGQNVTLSCEQNLNHDAMYWYRQDPGQGLRLIYYSQIVNDFQKGDIAEGYSVSREKKESFPLTVTSAQKNPTAFYLCASSIGGGKETQYFGPGTRLLVL.